The 22 T cell receptor beta chains below come from one sample, sequenced in a study of OX40 agonist ivuxolimab in advanced cancers. Here immunoSEQ multiplex PCR was the method, and the copy in TCRdb shows in-frame clones only, minus some. Of over 75,000 clones listed, under 95% were seen once; the top ten hold around 2.8%. The specimen was CD4+ or CD8+ T cells sorted from blood, collected in a trial of the OX40 agonist ivuxolimab. The receptors here all came from an adult with an advanced solid tumor such as melanoma, head and neck, liver or kidney cancer.

This clone was found once. The chain joins TRBV5-8 to TRBJ1-1, with D perhaps matching TRBD1 (6 bases). The CDR3 has 17 amino acids. Trimming shortened V by 1 base and J by 2 bases, and 18 bases separated the two germline ends. Germline V lookup: CDR1 SGHTS, CDR2 YDEGEE. CDR3 in amino acids: CASSLSYRALGNTEAFF. CDR3 sequence (DNA): TGTGCCAGCAGCTTGTCCTACAGGGCCCTGGGAAACACTGAAGCTTTCTTT.

This clone was seen once. V is TRBV6-5 and J is TRBJ1-2; TRBD1 matches at 8 bases. The CDR3 covers 14 residues. V lost 7 bases and J lost 4; bases outside the gene matches: 8. Germline loops: CDR1 MNHEY, CDR2 SVGAGI. The CDR3 region is CASIQGATFYGYTF. CDR3 nucleotides: TGTGCCAGCATCCAGGGGGCCACTTTCTATGGCTACACCTTC.

V is TRBV11-2 and J is TRBJ2-5, with D possibly being TRBD2 (6 bases). V lost 2 bases, J lost 5 bases, and 18 bases lay in between. Looked up from germline, CDR1 is SGHAT and CDR2 is FQNNGV. CDR3 length equals 16 residues. CDR3 DNA: TGTGCCAGCAGCTTAAGTCCCGGGAGTCGGTTGGAGACCCAGTACTTC. It yields the protein CASSLSPGSRLETQYF. The entire variable domain, with the rest obtained from reference TRBV11-2 and TRBJ2-5, is as follows: EAGVAQSPRYKIIEKRQSVAFWCNPISGHATLYWYQQILGQGPKLLIQFQNNGVVDDSQLPKDRFSAERLKGVDSTLKIQPAKLEDSAVYLCASSLSPGSRLETQYFGPGTRLLVL.

The chain joins TRBV5-6 to TRBJ2-3, with a possible D match to TRBD2 (6 bases). Germline CDR1 reads SGHDT; CDR2 reads YYEEEE. The CDR3 totals 15 residues. Trimming stripped 0 bases from V and 0 bases from J, with 8 bases between. The CDR3 spells CASSLAGRSTDTQYF. The CDR3 DNA is TGTGCCAGCAGCTTGGCCGGGAGAAGCACAGATACGCAGTATTTT.

The rearrangement uses TRBV6-5 and TRBJ2-7, with 11 nucleotides matching TRBD1. CDR1 is MNHEY, CDR2 SVGAGI, per germline. The CDR3 totals 14 residues. The junction had 3 bases not matched to a gene; V was cut back by 5 bases and J by 3 bases. The CDR3 DNA reads TGTGCCAGCAGTACCGGGACAGGGGGCTACGAGCAGTACTTC. It translates to CASSTGTGGYEQYF.

V and J are TRBV4-1 and TRBJ1-1, with 9 positions matching TRBD1. After removal of 4 bases from V and 6 bases from J, the junction contained 12 bases not matched to a gene. From germline, CDR1 is MGHRA and CDR2 YSYEKL. The CDR3 is made up of 16 amino acids. The CDR3 DNA reads as TGCGCCAGCAGCCGAGTCCCCGGGACAGGGAGGGCTGAAGCTTTCTTT. This translates into CASSRVPGTGRAEAFF.

This chain links TRBV5-8 with TRBJ2-3; perhaps TRBD2 as D (7 bases). V lost 7 bases and J lost 4, with 16 bases in between. The length of the CDR3 is 14 residues. Germline CDR1 SGHTS, CDR2 YDEGEE. Here the CDR3 reads CASLGGQGADTQYF. CDR3 bases: TGTGCCAGCCTCGGGGGGCAGGGAGCAGATACGCAGTATTTT.

Concerning this clone: The DNA is left out, because the CDR3 cannot be placed on it with certainty; the CDR3 is given as TCRdb lists it. The rearrangement joins TRBV13 to TRBJ2-2. Per germline, CDR1 PRHDT and CDR2 FYEKMQ (reference sequence). The CDR3 comprises 13 residues, both ends counted. CDR3 residues: CASSTSNTGELFF.

The chain employs TRBV11-2 and TRBJ1-1; the match to TRBD1 covers 9 bases. With V trimmed by 5 bases and J by 0 bases, 4 bases remained unmatched. Per germline, CDR1 SGHAT and CDR2 FQNNGV. CDR3 length: 15 residues. The CDR3 reads CASSAGTGMNTEAFF. The CDR3 nucleotides read TGTGCCAGCAGCGCCGGGACAGGGATGAACACTGAAGCTTTCTTT.

The chain has TRBV5-8 and TRBJ2-7; D tentatively reads TRBD1 or TRBD2 (5 bases each). Trimming removed 6 bases at V and 2 bases at J, with 15 bases between. Germline CDR1 reads SGHTS; CDR2 reads YDEGEE. The CDR3 covers 14 residues. The CDR3 DNA is TGTGCCAGCACCCCCGGGGCAGGCACCTACGAGCAGTACTTC. It codes for CASTPGAGTYEQYF. Drawing the rest from reference TRBV5-8 and TRBJ2-7, the complete variable domain is EAGVTQSPTHLIKTRGQQATLRCSPISGHTSVYWYQQALGLGLQFLLWYDEGEERNRGNFPPRFSGRQFPNYSSELNVNALELEDSALYLCASTPGAGTYEQYFGPGTRLTVT.

The V gene is TRBV2, the J gene TRBJ1-2; D is unclear. The CDR3 extends over 14 amino acids. Germline-derived CDR1 and CDR2 are SNHLY and FYNNEI. V was pared by 4 bases and J by 7 bases, with 16 bases between. CDR3 amino acids: CASSVTGNSLGYTF. DNA of the CDR3: TGTGCCAGCAGTGTGACGGGGAATTCGCTTGGCTACACCTTC.

The chain links TRBV9 to TRBJ1-1; D may be TRBD1 (6 bases). The CDR3 totals 14 residues. Trimming removed 1 base at V and 9 bases at J, with 16 bases between. Germline V gene data show CDR1 as SGDLS and CDR2 as YYNGEE. The CDR3: CASSVSGGRAQAFF. In DNA, the CDR3 is TGTGCCAGCAGCGTAAGTGGGGGCCGTGCCCAAGCTTTCTTT. Full variable domain (outside the CDR3, taken from reference TRBV9 and TRBJ1-1): DSGVTQTPKHLITATGQRVTLRCSPRSGDLSVYWYQQSLDQGLQFLIQYYNGEERAKGNILERFSAQQFPDLHSELNLSSLELGDSALYFCASSVSGGRAQAFFGQGTRLTVV.

V and J are TRBV5-6 and TRBJ2-1; tentative D call: TRBD1 (6 bases). The ends were cut back, 4 bases at V and 10 bases at J, with 12 bases in the middle. The germline V gene has CDR1 SGHDT and CDR2 YYEEEE. This CDR3 is 12 amino acids long. In nucleotides, the CDR3 is TGTGCCAGCAGCGCGAACAGGGACGAGCAGTTCTTC. It translates to CASSANRDEQFF.

The chain is built from TRBV6-1 and TRBJ1-5, with a possible D match to TRBD1 (5 bases). Trimming removed 2 bases at V and 5 bases at J, with 13 bases between. There are 15 residues in the CDR3. CDR1 is MNHNS, CDR2 SASEGT, per germline. The CDR3 DNA is TGTGCCAGCAGTGAATCGGCAGGGTCCCATCAGCCCCAGCATTTT. Residues: CASSESAGSHQPQHF.

The V call is TRBV7-2, the J call TRBJ2-1, with D perhaps given as TRBD1 or TRBD2 (5 bases each). V was clipped by 1 base and J by 6 bases, with 13 bases between them. CDR1 and CDR2 (germline): SGHTA, FQGNSA. The CDR3 is 15 amino acids. CDR3 amino acids: CASSLDVGPINEQFF. The CDR3 DNA reads as TGTGCCAGCAGCTTAGACGTGGGACCGATCAATGAGCAGTTCTTC.

The chain is built from TRBV4-3 and TRBJ2-5; 14 nucleotides align to TRBD2. The length of the CDR3 is 17 residues. Germline V gene lookup returns CDR1 LGHNA and CDR2 YSLEER. The J segment lost 3 bases and the V segment lost 4 bases, leaving 7 bases of the junction unmatched. For the CDR3, the DNA is TGCGCCAGCAGCCCAACGACTAGCGGGGGGGGAAAAGAGACCCAGTACTTC. As protein: CASSPTTSGGGKETQYF.

This chain joins TRBV7-6 and TRBJ1-1, with D possibly being TRBD1 (5 bases). CDR3 length: 17 residues. CDR1 and CDR2 from the germline V gene are SGHVS and FNYEAQ. The germline V and J ends were trimmed by 1 base and 4 bases, with 19 bases remaining between them. The CDR3 sequence is CASSLGSEGKSFTEAFF. The CDR3 DNA is TGTGCCAGCAGCTTAGGAAGCGAGGGGAAGTCCTTCACTGAAGCTTTCTTT.

This clone was seen a single time. The V gene is TRBV21-1, the J gene TRBJ2-7. TRBV21-1 is assigned pseudogene status. The CDR3 spans 14 residues. CDR3 amino acids: CASNNRPKGYEQYF. The CDR3 DNA reads TGTGCCAGCAACAACCGACCCAAGGGCTACGAGCAGTACTTC.

V is TRBV7-4 and J is TRBJ2-3; TRBD2 matches at 7 bases. Germline loops: CDR1 SGHVT, CDR2 SQSDAQ. After removal of 8 bases from V and 4 bases from J, the junction contained 12 bases not matched to a gene. This CDR3 spans 15 amino acids. The CDR3 DNA follows: TGTGCCAGCGTCGGGTGGGAGGGCCTCCCAGATACGCAGTATTTT. Amino acids: CASVGWEGLPDTQYF.

V gene TRBV5-6 combines with J gene TRBJ1-5; perhaps TRBD1 as D (6 bases). CDR1 SGHDT and CDR2 YYEEEE come from the germline V gene. The CDR3 has 15 residues. Trimming pared 0 bases from V and 6 bases from J, leaving 13 bases between. The CDR3 protein is CASSLGGAVGQPQHF. For the CDR3, the DNA is TGTGCCAGCAGCTTGGGGGGGGCCGTGGGTCAGCCCCAGCATTTT.

The chain employs TRBV6-1 and TRBJ1-1; D unclear. Germline assignment: CDR1 MNHNS and CDR2 SASEGT. Trimming removed 1 base from V and 1 base from J, with 7 bases in between. The CDR3 spans 14 residues. The CDR3, as DNA: TGTGCCAGCAGTGAAGGACACCGGAACACTGAAGCTTTCTTT. Its protein is CASSEGHRNTEAFF.

This clone occurred a few times. Other DNA sequences in this specimen translate into the identical CDR3. The rearrangement uses TRBV19 and TRBJ2-2; no clear D gene. Germline V gene lookup returns CDR1 LNHDA and CDR2 SQIVND (reference sequence). The CDR3 extends over 11 amino acids. Trimming pared 4 bases from V and 6 bases from J, leaving 3 bases between. The CDR3 protein is CASSSPGELFF. CDR3 sequence (DNA): TGTGCCAGTAGTAGTCCCGGGGAGCTGTTTTTT.